The clone carrying this T cell receptor beta chain was counted a few times. The data are from a study of response to subunit inactivated influenza vaccine. MiXCR was run by TCRdb on the RT-PCR reads, yielding one entry per CDR3 protein. The sample consists of 650,000 to 700,000 distinct CDR3 sequences, 15% to 19% of them appearing once. Germline V gene data show CDR1 as MNHNS and CDR2 as SASEGT. V lost 2 bases and J 4 bases, leaving 5 bases between the germline ends. The CDR3 runs 12 residues. The chain joins TRBV6-1 to TRBJ1-2; no reliable D call. The source was PBMCs from blood, collected about 12 days after vaccination. This sequence was found in a man aged 50-59 years who received an inactivated influenza vaccine. In nucleotides, the CDR3 is TGTGCCAGCAGTGAACATAGCTATGGCTACACCTTC. Amino acid sequence: CASSEHSYGYTF.